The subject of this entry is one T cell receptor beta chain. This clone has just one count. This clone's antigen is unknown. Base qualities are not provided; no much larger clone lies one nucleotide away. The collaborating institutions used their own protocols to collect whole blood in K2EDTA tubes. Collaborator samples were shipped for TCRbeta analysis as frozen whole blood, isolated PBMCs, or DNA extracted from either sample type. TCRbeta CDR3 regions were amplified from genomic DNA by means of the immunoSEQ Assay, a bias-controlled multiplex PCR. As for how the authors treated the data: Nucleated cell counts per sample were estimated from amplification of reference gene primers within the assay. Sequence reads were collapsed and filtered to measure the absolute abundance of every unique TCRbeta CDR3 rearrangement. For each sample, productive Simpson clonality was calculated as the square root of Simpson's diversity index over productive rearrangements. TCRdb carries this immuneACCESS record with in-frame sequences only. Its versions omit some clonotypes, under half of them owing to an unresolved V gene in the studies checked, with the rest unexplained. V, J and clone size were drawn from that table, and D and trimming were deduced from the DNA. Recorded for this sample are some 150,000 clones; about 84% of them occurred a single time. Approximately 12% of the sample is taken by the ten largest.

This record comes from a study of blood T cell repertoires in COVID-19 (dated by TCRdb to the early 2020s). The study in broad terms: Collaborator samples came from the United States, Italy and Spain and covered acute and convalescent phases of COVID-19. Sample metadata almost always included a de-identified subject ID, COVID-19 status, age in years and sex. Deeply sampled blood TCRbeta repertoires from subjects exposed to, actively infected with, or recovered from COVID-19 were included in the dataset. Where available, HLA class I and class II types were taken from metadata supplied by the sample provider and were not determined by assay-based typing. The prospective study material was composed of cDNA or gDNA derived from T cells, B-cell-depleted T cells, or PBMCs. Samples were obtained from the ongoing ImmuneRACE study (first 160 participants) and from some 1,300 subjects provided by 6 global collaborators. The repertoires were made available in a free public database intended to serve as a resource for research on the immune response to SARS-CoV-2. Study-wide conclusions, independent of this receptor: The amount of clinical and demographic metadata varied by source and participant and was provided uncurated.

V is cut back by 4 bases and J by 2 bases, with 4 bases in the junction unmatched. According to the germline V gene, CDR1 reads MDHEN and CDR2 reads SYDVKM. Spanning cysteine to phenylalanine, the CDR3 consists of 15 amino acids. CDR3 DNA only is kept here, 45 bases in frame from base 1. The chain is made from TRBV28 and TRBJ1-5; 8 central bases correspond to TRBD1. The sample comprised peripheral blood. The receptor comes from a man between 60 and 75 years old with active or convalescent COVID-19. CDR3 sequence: CASSSLQGGNQPQHF. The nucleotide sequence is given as TGTGCCAGCAGTTCACTACAGGGGGGCAATCAGCCCCAGCATTTT. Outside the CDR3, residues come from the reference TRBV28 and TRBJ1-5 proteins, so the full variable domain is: DVKVTQSSRYLVKRTGEKVFLECVQDMDHENMFWYRQDPGLGLRLIYFSYDVKMKEKGDIPEGYSVSREKKERFSLILESASTNQTSMYLCASSSLQGGNQPQHFGDGTRLSIL.